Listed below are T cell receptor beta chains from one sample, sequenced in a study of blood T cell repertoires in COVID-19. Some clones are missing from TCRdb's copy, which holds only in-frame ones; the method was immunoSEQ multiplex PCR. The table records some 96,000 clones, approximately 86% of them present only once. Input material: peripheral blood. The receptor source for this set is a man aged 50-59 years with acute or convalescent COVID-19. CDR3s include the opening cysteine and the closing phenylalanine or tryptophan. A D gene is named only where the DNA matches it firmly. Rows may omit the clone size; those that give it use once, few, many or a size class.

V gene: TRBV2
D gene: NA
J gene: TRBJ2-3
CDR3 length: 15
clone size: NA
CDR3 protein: CASRGTSYSTDTQYF
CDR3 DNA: TGTGCCAGCAGGGGGACATCCTATAGCACAGATACGCAGTATTTT

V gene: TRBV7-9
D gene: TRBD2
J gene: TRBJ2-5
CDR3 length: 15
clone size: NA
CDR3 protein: CASSPRTSGRETQYF
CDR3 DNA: TGTGCCAGCAGCCCTCGGACTAGCGGGAGGGAGACCCAGTACTTC

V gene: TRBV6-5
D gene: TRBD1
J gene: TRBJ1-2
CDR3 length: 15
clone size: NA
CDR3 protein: CASSYGQGAHYGYTF
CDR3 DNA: TGTGCCAGCAGTTACGGGCAGGGGGCACACTATGGCTACACCTTC

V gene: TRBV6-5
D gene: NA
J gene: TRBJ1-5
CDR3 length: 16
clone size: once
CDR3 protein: CASSYGARGSNQPQHF
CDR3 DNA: TGTGCCAGCAGTTACGGAGCAAGGGGTAGCAATCAGCCCCAGCATTTT

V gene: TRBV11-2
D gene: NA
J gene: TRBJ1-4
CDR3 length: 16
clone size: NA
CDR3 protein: CASSPTPRATNEKLFF
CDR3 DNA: TGTGCCAGCAGCCCTACCCCCCGCGCAACTAATGAAAAACTGTTTTTT

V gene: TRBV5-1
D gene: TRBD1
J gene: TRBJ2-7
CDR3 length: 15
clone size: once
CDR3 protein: CASSSQGAGTYEQYF
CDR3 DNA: TGCGCCAGCAGTTCTCAGGGGGCCGGGACCTACGAGCAGTACTTC

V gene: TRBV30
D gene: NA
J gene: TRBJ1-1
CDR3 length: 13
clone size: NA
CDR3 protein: CAWSVSSGTEAFF
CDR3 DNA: TGTGCCTGGAGTGTATCCTCCGGTACTGAAGCTTTCTTT

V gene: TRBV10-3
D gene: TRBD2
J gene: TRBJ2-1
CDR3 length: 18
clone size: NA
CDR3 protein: CAIGGLAGEKRRSDEQFF
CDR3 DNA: TGTGCCATCGGTGGACTAGCGGGAGAAAAGCGGCGCAGCGATGAGCAGTTCTTC

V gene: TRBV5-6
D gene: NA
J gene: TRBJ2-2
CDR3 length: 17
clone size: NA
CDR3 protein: CASSLYEAGGYTGELFF
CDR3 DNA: TGTGCCAGCAGCTTGTATGAGGCAGGGGGGTACACCGGGGAGCTGTTTTTT

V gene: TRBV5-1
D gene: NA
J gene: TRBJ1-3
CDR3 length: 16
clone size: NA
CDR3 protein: CASSLGTPSSGNTIYF
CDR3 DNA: TGCGCCAGCAGCTTGGGGACACCGAGCTCTGGAAACACCATATATTTT

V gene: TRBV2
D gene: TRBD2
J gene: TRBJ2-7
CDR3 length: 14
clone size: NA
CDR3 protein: CASTLLATSYEQYF
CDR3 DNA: TGTGCCAGCACTCTACTAGCGACCTCCTACGAGCAGTACTTC